A single sample is the source of the 26 T cell receptor beta chains below, sequenced in a study of post-analysis software for immune sequencing data (dated by TCRdb to between 2014 and 2017). The paper's findings and limits, for the study overall: Significantly higher frequencies in patients than in controls were found for about five TRBV segments, including TRBV5-6, TRBV5-1 and TRBV20-1.

The antigens of these receptors remain unknown. Receptors were amplified or captured by PCR. The instrument was an Illumina HiSeq 2500. To reduce PCR and sequencing biases, unique molecular identifiers were incorporated into the TCR beta cDNA libraries. TCRdb itself trimmed the public reads at Q25 with fastp, ran MiXCR and retained productive beta chains. Rows are combined by CDR3 protein, so each entry shows the most common genes and DNA. The sample has around 710,000 distinct CDR3 sequences on record, more than 45% of them singletons. The ten largest make up 4.9% of the sample. Sequencing used blood. The receptors stem from a girl between 10 and 17 years old with multiple sclerosis.

The chain recombines TRBV27 with TRBJ2-4, with D possibly matching TRBD1 (5 bases). Trimming left V 2 bases short and J 5 bases short, with 16 bases between. Germline values: CDR1 MNHEY, CDR2 SMNVEV (reference sequence). CDR3 length equals 16 residues. CDR3 in amino acids: CASSLRGGLWQNIQYF. The DNA of the CDR3 is TGTGCCAGCAGTTTAAGGGGTGGGCTATGGCAAAACATTCAGTACTTC.

V and J are TRBV12-3 or TRBV12-4 and TRBJ2-1; tentative D call: TRBD1 (6 bases). The V end lost 1 base, the J end lost 4 bases, and 11 bases lay between the germline ends. The CDR3 sequence is 15 residues long. DNA of the CDR3: TGTGCCAGCAGTTTAGTCAGGACAGCTTACAATGAGCAGTTCTTC. Encoded protein: CASSLVRTAYNEQFF.

This clonotype was seen a few times. An end of the junction differs from the germline gene, which may be a read error. The chain is built from TRBV29-1 and TRBJ1-1; D not certain. This CDR3 has 10 amino acids. Germline values: CDR1 SQVTM, CDR2 ANQGSEA. CDR3 sequence: CSVADTEAFF. CDR3 bases: TGCAGCGTTGCTGACACGGAAGCTTTCTTT.

This chain connects TRBV27 to TRBJ2-4; TRBD1 is a possible D gene (6 bases). V lost 6 bases and J 8 bases, leaving 11 bases between the germline ends. Germline CDR1 MNHEY, CDR2 SMNVEV (reference sequence). The CDR3 loop spans 12 amino acids. Written as DNA, the CDR3 is TGTGCCAGCAGATCAGGGGCTTACATTCAGTACTTC. This encodes CASRSGAYIQYF.

V gene TRBV13 combines with J gene TRBJ2-3, with 12 nucleotides matching TRBD1. V was pared by 2 bases and J by 2 bases, with 11 bases of the junction left unmatched. CDR3 length: 19 amino acids. The germline V gene encodes CDR1 PRHDT and CDR2 FYEKMQ (reference sequence). In DNA form, the CDR3 reads TGTGCCAGCAGCTTATTCGGGACAGGGGGCCCTAAACTCACAGATACGCAGTATTTT. It encodes CASSLFGTGGPKLTDTQYF.

The chain employs TRBV6-5 and TRBJ2-7, with D hard to call. The CDR3 length is 14 residues. Trimming removed 5 bases from V and 0 bases from J, with 11 bases in between. Germline V CDR1 and CDR2: MNHEY, SVGAGI. The chain's CDR3 is CASSPDPDSYEQYF. CDR3 in DNA: TGTGCCAGCAGTCCGGACCCAGACTCCTACGAGCAGTACTTC.

The chain carries TRBV11-1 and TRBJ1-1; D gene ambiguous. This CDR3 comprises 15 residues. V shed 5 bases and J shed 1 base, with 14 bases lying between them. Germline assignment: CDR1 SGHAT and CDR2 FQDESV (reference sequence). CDR3 bases: TGTGCCAGCAGCCCCAATCCTCGAGGGAACACTGAAGCTTTCTTT. This codes for CASSPNPRGNTEAFF.

This clonotype has a handful of counts. The chain is built from TRBV5-1 and TRBJ2-4, with 9 positions matching TRBD2. V was pared by 0 bases and J by 5 bases, with 6 bases of the junction left unmatched. CDR1 and CDR2 (germline): SGHRS, YFSETQ. This CDR3 spans 16 amino acids. CDR3 sequence reads: CASSLGARLAENIQYF. The CDR3 DNA reads TGCGCCAGCAGCTTGGGAGCACGACTAGCGGAAAACATTCAGTACTTC.

In its sample, this clonotype was seen a few times. The chain has TRBV9 and TRBJ2-1; 12 bases agree with TRBD2. CDR1 and CDR2 from the germline V gene are SGDLS and YYNGEE. The CDR3 totals 15 residues. V was pared by 4 bases and J by 8 bases, with 7 bases of the junction left unmatched. CDR3 in DNA: TGTGCCAGCAGCCCTGGGTCTAGCGGGAGGGATGAGCAGTTCTTC. This sequence encodes CASSPGSSGRDEQFF.

This rearrangement joins TRBV30 to TRBJ2-5; D might be TRBD1 (6 bases). Per the germline V gene, CDR1 is GTSNPN and CDR2 is SVGIG (reference sequence). CDR3 length: 15 amino acids. The ends were cut back, 0 bases at V and 1 base at J, with 12 bases in the middle. CDR3 amino acids: CAWSVGRGGQETQYF. Written as DNA, the CDR3 is TGTGCCTGGAGTGTCGGCAGGGGCGGCCAAGAGACCCAGTACTTC. The full variable domain, its missing parts supplied by reference TRBV30 and TRBJ2-5, is SQTIHQWPATLVQPVGSPLSLECTVEGTSNPNLYWYRQAAGRGLQLLFYSVGIGQISSEVPQNLSASRPQDRQFILSSKKLLLSDSGFYLCAWSVGRGGQETQYFGPGTRLLVL.

The rearrangement uses TRBV29-1 and TRBJ1-2, with a tentative D call TRBD1 (5 bases). V lost 2 bases, J lost 6 bases, and 16 bases lay in between. The CDR3 has 14 amino acids. CDR1 and CDR2 (germline): SQVTM, ANQGSEA. Here the CDR3 reads CSVELGRGADGYTF. The CDR3 nucleotides read TGCAGCGTTGAATTAGGACGAGGGGCTGATGGCTACACCTTC.

A single count supports this clonotype. The V call is TRBV3-1, the J call TRBJ2-3; maybe TRBD2 (5 bases). The CDR3 is made up of 16 amino acids. Trimming took 4 bases from V and 0 from J, leaving 14 bases between them. Germline V CDR1 and CDR2: LGHDT, YNNKEL (reference sequence). CDR3 residues: CASSPSRVPSTDTQYF. CDR3 in DNA: TGTGCCAGCAGCCCATCGCGGGTTCCCAGCACAGATACGCAGTATTTT.

This rearrangement joins TRBV20-1 to TRBJ2-4; possibly TRBD1 or TRBD2 for D (6 bases each). With the DNA end fitting TRBJ2-7 better, the J assignment may be wrong. CDR1 DFQATT and CDR2 SNEGSKA come from the germline V gene (reference sequence). CDR3 length equals 16 residues. CDR3 bases: TGCAGTGCTAGGGGGGCTGATCGGGCGGGGCTTTACGAGCAGTACTTC. Translating it yields CSARGADRAGLYEQYF.

The chain employs TRBV29-1 and TRBJ2-1, with 9 bases that match TRBD2. Germline V gene data show CDR1 as SQVTM and CDR2 as ANQGSEA. This CDR3 is built from 16 residues. The V segment lost 5 bases and the J segment 3 bases; nucleotides outside the gene matches: 11. The CDR3 DNA sequence: TGCAGCGTTCTGCCAAGACTAGCGGCTCTCTACAATGAGCAGTTCTTC. Residues: CSVLPRLAALYNEQFF.

This clonotype was counted only a few times. The CDR3 DNA reads as TGTGCCAGCAGTTACCTCGGGGGGGCGAGGGATACGCAGTATTTT. Translating it yields CASSYLGGARDTQYF. The V and J genes are TRBV6-5 and TRBJ2-3, with 8 bases matching TRBD2. Germline V lookup: CDR1 MNHEY, CDR2 SVGAGI. V gave up 2 bases and J gave up 6 bases; unmatched junction bases: 7. CDR3 length: 15 residues.

V is TRBV9 and J is TRBJ2-1; no definite D call. Germline-derived CDR1 and CDR2 are SGDLS and YYNGEE. V was cut by 0 bases and J by 0 bases, with 22 bases left in between. This CDR3 comprises 20 residues. Written as DNA, the CDR3 is TGTGCCAGCAGCGTAGCTTCCAGGAGTATAGGGTTTAGCTCCTACAATGAGCAGTTCTTC. This translates into CASSVASRSIGFSSYNEQFF.

This clonotype was counted a few times. The CDR3 region is CASSLVQGGTEAFF. CDR3 nucleotide sequence: TGTGCCAGCAGTTTGGTGCAGGGCGGCACTGAAGCTTTCTTT. The J gene is TRBJ1-1, the V gene TRBV28; perhaps TRBD1 as D (5 bases). This CDR3 region has 14 residues. With 3 bases removed from V and 4 bases from J, the gap between germline ends came to 12 bases. From germline, CDR1 is MDHEN and CDR2 SYDVKM.

Details on this clonotype: This may arise from a read error, as a much more abundant clone is one base away. The gene calls are TRBV20-1 and TRBJ2-3; no reliable D call. Germline V gene sequence: CDR1 DFQATT, CDR2 SNEGSKA (reference sequence). CDR3 length equals 14 residues. Written as DNA, the CDR3 is TGCAGTGCTAGAGGTGCAGTAAGCACAGATACGCAGGATTTT. Translating it yields CSARGAVSTDTQDF.

The chain links TRBV28 to TRBJ2-1; 7 bases agree with TRBD1. Trimming removed 8 bases from V and 7 bases from J; junction bases left unmatched: 11. Germline V gene sequence: CDR1 MDHEN, CDR2 SYDVKM. The CDR3 contains 14 residues. CDR3 sequence (DNA): TGTGCCAGCCACCGGACAGGACGTCCTAATGAGCAGTTCTTC. It specifies CASHRTGRPNEQFF.

This chain uses TRBV6-5 with TRBJ2-5; 11 nucleotides align to TRBD2. This CDR3 comprises 16 residues. Germline CDR1 is MNHEY and CDR2 is SVGAGI. After removal of 2 bases from V and 4 bases from J, the junction contained 6 bases not matched to a gene. The CDR3 nucleotides read TGTGCCAGCAGTTACGGGACTAGCGGAGGGGGAGAGACCCAGTACTTC. This gives the protein CASSYGTSGGGETQYF.

This clonotype was observed a few times. The J gene is TRBJ2-1, the V gene TRBV6-5; D is tentatively TRBD1 or TRBD2 (5 bases each). Germline CDR1 reads MNHEY; CDR2 reads SVGAGI. V lost 6 bases and J lost 2, with 14 bases in between. This CDR3 is 15 amino acids long. The CDR3 coding sequence is TGTGCCAGCAGCCCCGGGGCACCAACCTACAATGAGCAGTTCTTC. Translating gives CASSPGAPTYNEQFF.

The genes are TRBV9 and TRBJ2-5, with D perhaps given as TRBD1 or TRBD2 (6 bases each). The CDR3 is 16 amino acids. Germline values: CDR1 SGDLS, CDR2 YYNGEE. The V gene lost 0 bases and the J gene lost 5 bases, with 17 bases spanning the gap. CDR3 sequence: CASSVDGGTLQETQYF. The CDR3 DNA sequence: TGTGCCAGCAGCGTAGACGGGGGCACCCTCCAGGAGACCCAGTACTTC.

This chain connects TRBV15 to TRBJ2-3, with 8 bases fitting TRBD1. The CDR3 is 16 amino acids. V trimming: 5 bases; J trimming: 2 bases; junction bases outside the gene matches: 9. Looked up from germline, CDR1 is LNHNV and CDR2 is YYDKDF (reference sequence). The CDR3 nucleotides are TGTGCCACCAGCTTTCCCGGGACAGGATTCACAGATACGCAGTATTTT. This codes for CATSFPGTGFTDTQYF.

This clonotype showed up just a few times. The chain uses TRBV4-1 and TRBJ2-3, with TRBD2 identical over 9 bases. Germline CDR1 is MGHRA and CDR2 is YSYEKL. The J segment lost 2 bases and the V segment lost 0 bases, leaving 6 bases of the junction unmatched. This CDR3 is built from 17 residues. CDR3 region: CASSQDQAGGDTDTQYF. CDR3 DNA: TGCGCCAGCAGCCAAGACCAGGCGGGAGGGGACACAGATACGCAGTATTTT.

The chain couples TRBV5-1 to TRBJ2-7, with D possibly TRBD1 on 7 matching bases. Gene TRBJ2-5 matches the end of the DNA better, so the J call may be wrong. Per germline, CDR1 SGHRS and CDR2 YFSETQ. The CDR3 is made up of 15 amino acids. The CDR3 nucleotides read TGCGCCAGCAGCTTGGTGCGCGGGACAGACGAGACCCAGTACTTC. Protein: CASSLVRGTDETQYF.

This clonotype was counted only a few times. This sequence joins TRBV12-3 or TRBV12-4 and TRBJ1-4; D call uncertain. V lost 7 bases and J lost 5, with 17 bases in between. The CDR3 has 15 residues. CDR3 sequence: CASTGARARNEKLFF. The CDR3 DNA is TGTGCCAGCACCGGCGCCCGGGCACGAAATGAAAAACTGTTTTTT.